Listed below are T cell receptor beta chains from one sample, sequenced in a study of OX40 agonist ivuxolimab in advanced cancers. This table comes from immunoSEQ multiplex PCR, and its TCRdb copy is limited to in-frame clones, with some not included. The table lists some 80,000 clones, over 80% of them singletons. The source was CD4+ or CD8+ T cells sorted from blood, collected in a trial of the OX40 agonist ivuxolimab. The receptors here all came from an adult with an advanced solid tumor such as melanoma, head and neck, liver or kidney cancer. Each CDR3 is given with its conserved first and last residue. Each record gives: V gene, clone size, J gene, D gene, CDR3 DNA, CDR3 protein. The D gene is left open where the match is weak. Size is omitted from some rows. Given values are once, few, many or a class for expanded clones.

TRBV7-9	once	TRBJ2-1	-	TGTGCCAGCAGCTTAGTTGCTGAGCAGTTCTTC	CASSLVAEQFF
TRBV10-3	-	TRBJ2-5	-	TGTGCCATCAGTGAGTCGAGGGGAACGGAGACCCAGTACTTC	CAISESRGTETQYF
TRBV5-1	-	TRBJ2-7	-	TGCGCCAGCAGCCCAACAAACAGTCAATTAGAGGGCGAGCAGTACTTC	CASSPTNSQLEGEQYF
TRBV6-4	-	TRBJ2-2	TRBD1	TGTGCCAGCAGTGACTCTCCGGGACAGGGCACCGGGGAGCTGTTTTTT	CASSDSPGQGTGELFF
TRBV2	-	TRBJ2-3	TRBD2	TGTGCCAGCAGTGCCGGGACTAGCGGGGGGGCGACAGATACGCAGTATTTT	CASSAGTSGGATDTQYF
TRBV11-2	-	TRBJ2-7	-	TGTGCCAGCAGCTCCTCAGACCGACACGTAGGGCAGTACTTC	CASSSSDRHVGQYF
TRBV2	-	TRBJ1-1	TRBD1	TGTGCCAGCAGTGAAGGGACAGGGACGGAGGGTGTCACTGAAGCTTTCTTT	CASSEGTGTEGVTEAFF
TRBV5-6	-	TRBJ1-2	-	TGTGCCAGCAGCCCGGGGGCGGGGTACTATGGCTACACCTTC	CASSPGAGYYGYTF
TRBV4-3	-	TRBJ2-7	TRBD2	TGCGCCAGCAGCCAAGCTAGCGGGGGGGCTTACGAGCAGTACTTC	CASSQASGGAYEQYF
TRBV9	once	TRBJ2-2	-	TGTGCCAGCAGCGTAGACACCGGGGAGCTGTTTTTT	CASSVDTGELFF
TRBV27	-	TRBJ1-2	-	TGTGCCAGCAGTTTTTCAGGGACCCACTATGGCTACACCTTC	CASSFSGTHYGYTF
TRBV4-3	-	TRBJ2-5	TRBD2	TGCGCCAGCAGCCAAGCACGCGGGGGGGCGAAGACCCAGTACTTC	CASSQARGGAKTQYF
TRBV7-6	-	TRBJ2-1	-	TGTGCCAGCAGCTTAGACAGAAACTACAATGAGCAGTTCTTC	CASSLDRNYNEQFF
TRBV27	once	TRBJ2-7	-	TGTGCCAGCAGTCCGCGACAGACATCCTACGAGCAGTACTTC	CASSPRQTSYEQYF
TRBV5-5	-	TRBJ2-7	-	TGTGCCAGCAGCCTGGACTACCTCGTTGACGAGCAGTACTTC	CASSLDYLVDEQYF
TRBV27	-	TRBJ1-5	TRBD1	TGTGCCAGCAGGACAGGGGCCAATCAGCCCCAGCATTTT	CASRTGANQPQHF
TRBV6-5	-	TRBJ2-7	-	TGTGCCAGCAGCCCGGACGGTTACGAGCAGTACTTC	CASSPDGYEQYF
TRBV9	-	TRBJ1-2	TRBD1	TGTGCCAGCAGCCTCGGGACAGGGCATGGCTACACCTTC	CASSLGTGHGYTF
TRBV5-1	-	TRBJ2-7	-	TGCGCCAGTAGACATGTAGGCGAGCAGTACTTC	CASRHVGEQYF
TRBV9	-	TRBJ2-2	-	TGTGCCAGCACCCATCCCCTCCAAACCACTAACGACAGATACACCGGGGAGCTGTTTTTT	CASTHPLQTTNDRYTGELFF
TRBV11-2	-	TRBJ2-1	-	TGTGCCAGCAGCTTATTCAATGAGCAGTTCTTC	CASSLFNEQFF
TRBV7-6	-	TRBJ2-7	TRBD2	TGTGCCAGCAGCTTACTCGGGGGGGCGCAGCAGTACTTC	CASSLLGGAQQYF
TRBV5-4	-	TRBJ2-1	TRBD2	TGTGCCAGCAGCCCCCGGACTAGGTTTGAGCAGTTCTTC	CASSPRTRFEQFF
TRBV9	-	TRBJ2-7	-	TGTGCCAGCGGCGTTGAAGGGACGCTGGGCGAGCAGTACTTC	CASGVEGTLGEQYF
TRBV14	few	TRBJ2-7	-	TGTGCCAGCAGCCACGGCTACGAGCAGTACTTC	CASSHGYEQYF
TRBV7-2	-	TRBJ2-3	TRBD2	TGTGCCAGCAGCATCCCAGCGGGGGGGCTTGTAGGCACAGATACGCAGTATTTT	CASSIPAGGLVGTDTQYF
TRBV2	-	TRBJ2-7	TRBD1	TGTGCCAGCTGGGGACAGGGCCCCCTAAGTTGGTTCTACGAGCAGTACTTC	CASWGQGPLSWFYEQYF
TRBV9	-	TRBJ1-1	-	TGTGCCAGCAGCGTAGCCCCAGGGTCCACTGAAGCTTTCTTT	CASSVAPGSTEAFF
TRBV4-2	-	TRBJ2-1	-	TGTGCCAGCAGCCAAGAGAACCCCTCTAGCTCATACTACAATGAGCAGTTCTTC	CASSQENPSSSYYNEQFF
TRBV6-5	-	TRBJ2-1	TRBD2	TGTGCCAGCAGTTACTCGGGACTATCATACAATGAGCAGTTCTTC	CASSYSGLSYNEQFF
TRBV7-8	-	TRBJ2-2	-	TGTGCCAGCAGCTTAGAAACGGCCCCCGGGGAGCTGTTTTTT	CASSLETAPGELFF
TRBV30	-	TRBJ2-7	-	TGTGCCTGGAGTGTAGGGCAGGGGGGCTACGAGCAGTACTTC	CAWSVGQGGYEQYF
TRBV21-1	few	TRBJ1-6	-	TGTGCCAGCAGATCGACAGAAGGGTCACCCCTCCACTTT	CASRSTEGSPLHF
TRBV27	-	TRBJ2-1	-	TGTGCCAGCAGTCTTTTCGGACAGAACTACTACAATGAGCAGTTCTTC	CASSLFGQNYYNEQFF
TRBV2	-	TRBJ2-7	TRBD1	TGTGCCAGCAGTTCGACAGGGGGCCTCTCCTACGAGCAGTACTTC	CASSSTGGLSYEQYF
TRBV13	once	TRBJ1-1	TRBD1	TGTGCCAGCAGCCGACCCAGGACAGGGGACGGCGGTGAAGCTTTCTTT	CASSRPRTGDGGEAFF
TRBV4-3	-	TRBJ1-3	-	TGCGCCAGCAGCCAAGACCCCGACTCCTCTGGAAACACCATATATTTT	CASSQDPDSSGNTIYF
TRBV11-2	-	TRBJ2-5	-	TGTGCCAGCAGCCTTACGTGGGACCTCCAAGAGACCCAGTACTTC	CASSLTWDLQETQYF
TRBV9	-	TRBJ2-7	-	TGTGCCAGCAGCGTAGCTTCAAATCGGATCTACGAGCAGTACTTC	CASSVASNRIYEQYF
TRBV9	-	TRBJ2-7	TRBD2	TGTGCCAGCAGCGCCTCAACCGGGACTACATACGGGCAGTACTTC	CASSASTGTTYGQYF
TRBV27	once	TRBJ1-5	-	TGTGCCAGCAGTTTATCGGCCGGATATCAGCCCCAGCATTTT	CASSLSAGYQPQHF
TRBV9	-	TRBJ1-2	TRBD1	TGTGCCAGCCAGAGGGGGACAGGGGCATATGGCTACACCTTC	CASQRGTGAYGYTF
TRBV11-2	-	TRBJ1-1	-	TGTGCCAGCAGCTCTGAAGCAGGGGTCTACACTGAAGCTTTCTTT	CASSSEAGVYTEAFF
TRBV4-1	-	TRBJ2-1	-	TGCGCCAGCAGCCATTGGGTAAACGGCGGCTCGGAGCAGTTCTTC	CASSHWVNGGSEQFF
TRBV9	once	TRBJ1-2	-	TGTGCCAGCAGCGTAGATGGCGACTCCTATGGCTACACCTTC	CASSVDGDSYGYTF
TRBV6-1	-	TRBJ2-7	-	TGTGCCAGCAGTGAAGCGCTTGGTGCCTACGAGCAGTACTTC	CASSEALGAYEQYF
TRBV7-9	-	TRBJ2-7	TRBD2	TGTGCCAGCAGCCGAACGACTAGCGGGGTCTACGAGCAGTACTTC	CASSRTTSGVYEQYF
TRBV4-1	-	TRBJ1-5	-	TGCGCCAGCAGAGGGGAGGTTCGCAGGGCGCGCAATCAGCCCCAGCATTTT	CASRGEVRRARNQPQHF
TRBV19	-	TRBJ2-3	TRBD2	TGTGCCAGTATGGGGGACTACACAGATACGCAGTATTTT	CASMGDYTDTQYF
TRBV10-3	once	TRBJ1-1	-	TGTGCCATCAGCCAAACAGATATGAACACTGAAGCTTTCTTT	CAISQTDMNTEAFF